These 7 T cell receptor beta chains were sequenced from one sample in a study of regulatory T cells in long-lasting Graves disease (dated by TCRdb to the early 2020s). The library was generated by multiplex PCR. This sample was sequenced with an Illumina HiSeq 4000. CDR3 regions were amplified by Arm-PCR with iRepertoire HTBI primers to construct TCR beta libraries. The public sequencing data were trimmed at Q25 with fastp and processed into clonotypes with MiXCR by TCRdb, which kept only in-frame beta chains. Each entry is one CDR3 protein sequence, shown with its most common DNA and genes. The sample profile shows about 530,000 distinct CDR3 sequences; roughly a sixth of them were found once. About 25% of the sample belongs to the ten largest clones. Reading the label with the study, this specimen's time point is: newly diagnosed GD, antithyroid drugs for less than 3 months. For both TCR sequencing and RNA sequencing, RNA was extracted from PBMCs using TRIzol.

In addition, the sample was reused for a study of T cells in Graves' hyperthyroidism and ophthalmopathy.

The specimen was peripheral blood mononuclear cells (PBMCs), collected at new diagnosis, from a patient treated with antithyroid drugs. Receptors originate from a woman in her forties or fifties with Graves disease. Donor details come from another sample of the same person, matched by shared clones.

This clonotype has at least ten counts. This chain joins TRBV12-3 or TRBV12-4 and TRBJ2-3; 14 positions agree with TRBD2. The V gene end was trimmed by 6 bases and the J gene end by 2 bases; junction bases not matched to a gene: 10. The CDR3 extends over 18 amino acids. The CDR3 DNA is TGTGCCAGCAGCCCGCACGGGACTAGCGGGGGACCCACAGATACGCAGTATTTT. It encodes CASSPHGTSGGPTDTQYF.

In its sample, this clonotype was seen many times. V is TRBV5-6 and J is TRBJ1-2; a possible D gene is TRBD1 (5 bases). The CDR3 loop spans 16 amino acids. CDR1 is SGHDT, CDR2 YYEEEE, per germline. Trimming stripped 4 bases from V and 2 bases from J, with 18 bases between. The CDR3 DNA sequence: TGTGCCAGCAGCGACATCAGGGAGCTATACAACTATGGCTACACCTTC. Translated, it gives CASSDIRELYNYGYTF.

This clonotype was seen repeatedly, ten times or more. The rearrangement joins TRBV20-1 to TRBJ1-4; TRBD1 aligns across 9 bases. Looked up from germline, CDR1 is DFQATT and CDR2 is SNEGSKA (reference sequence). The CDR3 contains 14 residues. The junction had 5 bases not matched to a gene; V was cut back by 5 bases and J by 4 bases. The CDR3: CSARTGGDNEKLFF. The DNA of the CDR3 is TGCAGTGCTCGCACAGGGGGCGATAATGAAAAACTGTTTTTT.

The sample holds many counts of this clonotype. This chain connects TRBV3-1 to TRBJ1-1; D gene uncertain. Germline assignment: CDR1 LGHDT and CDR2 YNNKEL (reference sequence). The V gene lost 2 bases and the J gene lost 2 bases, with 12 bases spanning the gap. This CDR3 region has 15 residues. The CDR3 region has the DNA TGTGCCAGCAGCCAAATGATGGGAAGAAACACTGAAGCTTTCTTT. Protein: CASSQMMGRNTEAFF.

This clonotype was seen a handful of times. The chain couples TRBV4-1 to TRBJ2-1; perhaps D is TRBD1 or TRBD2 (5 bases each). Germline values: CDR1 MGHRA, CDR2 YSYEKL. V was trimmed by 2 bases and J by 8 bases, leaving 10 bases between them. The CDR3 has 13 residues. The CDR3 coding sequence is TGCGCCAGCAGCCAAATGAGGGGCCATGAGCAGTTCTTC. Translated, it gives CASSQMRGHEQFF.

Only a few counts were recorded for this clonotype. The chain has TRBV5-1 and TRBJ2-7, with 7 nucleotides matching TRBD1. The CDR3 has 15 residues. Trimming at V came to 4 bases and at J to 3 bases, leaving 10 bases not matched to a gene. Germline CDR1 reads SGHRS; CDR2 reads YFSETQ. The CDR3 DNA reads TGCGCCAGCAGCGGCCGGGACAGTACTTTCTACGAGCAGTACTTC. Protein product: CASSGRDSTFYEQYF.

This clonotype was recorded at least ten times. This rearrangement joins TRBV7-8 to TRBJ1-2; a weak D match, TRBD1 (6 bases). Germline V gives CDR1 SGHVS, CDR2 FQNEAQ. V shed 2 bases and J shed 3 bases, with 25 bases lying between them. This CDR3 is 19 amino acids long. The CDR3 bases are TGTGCCAGCAGCTTATCCGCCAGGGGTTTAATCTCCCCTGACTATGGCTACACCTTC. Translated: CASSLSARGLISPDYGYTF.